These 15 T cell receptor beta chains came from one sample sequenced in a study of spatial heterogeneity in lung cancer. Overall study results and limits: Higher tumor mutation counts went along with higher counts of expanded intratumoral alpha and beta TCRs.

TCRdb recomputed calls from the 5' RACE reads with MiXCR, one row per CDR3 protein. The sample includes around 21,000 distinct CDR3 sequences, over 2.5% of them seen just once. Time point here: sample taken at primary tumor resection. The antigens for these receptors are not known. The starting material was lung tumor tissue, obtained at surgery. Source of these receptors: a male donor with early-stage non-small cell lung cancer.

This clonotype was recorded at least ten times. J is TRBJ1-2 and V is TRBV20-1; 10 nucleotides align to TRBD1. Trimming took 4 bases from V and 4 from J; bases not matched to a gene: 9. The germline gives CDR1 DFQATT, CDR2 SNEGSKA (reference sequence). The CDR3 runs to 15 residues. In DNA, the CDR3 is TGCAGTGCTATCCCAGGGGGGACAGGGGTCTATGGCTACACCTTC. Translation gives CSAIPGGTGVYGYTF.

This clonotype was counted at least ten times. The V and J genes are TRBV6-1 and TRBJ1-2; 8 nucleotides agree with TRBD1. Germline CDR1 and CDR2: MNHNS and SASEGT. With V trimmed by 5 bases and J by 4 bases, 12 bases remained unmatched. The CDR3 has 16 residues. As DNA, the CDR3 is TGTGCCAGCAGTATAAATCAGGGGGCCCTGAGCTATGGCTACACCTTC. Its protein product is CASSINQGALSYGYTF.

This clonotype was found many times. The rearrangement links TRBV6-5 to TRBJ1-2; no clear D. Trimming left V 2 bases short and J 8 bases short, with 18 bases between. The V gene's germline CDR1 is MNHEY and CDR2 SVGAGI. The CDR3 loop spans 15 amino acids. CDR3 protein: CASSYATGNHLGYTF. CDR3 in DNA: TGTGCCAGCAGTTACGCGACCGGGAACCACCTCGGCTACACCTTC.

This clonotype was recorded many times. The chain combines TRBV7-2 with TRBJ1-1, with D possibly being TRBD1 (6 bases). V lost 5 bases and J 0 bases, leaving 13 bases between the germline ends. Germline CDR1 is SGHTA and CDR2 is FQGNSA. This CDR3 has 15 amino acids. The CDR3 DNA follows: TGTGCCAGCAGCCCGAGCGGGACATTGAACACTGAAGCTTTCTTT. Amino acids: CASSPSGTLNTEAFF.

In this sample, this clonotype turned up many times. The J gene is TRBJ2-2, the V gene TRBV4-2; D gene uncertain. The germline V and J ends were trimmed by 0 bases and 6 bases, with 11 bases remaining between them. The CDR3 has 15 residues. Germline V lookup: CDR1 LGHNA, CDR2 YNFKEQ. The CDR3 loop reads CASSQEWSESGELFF. The CDR3 nucleotides are TGTGCCAGCAGCCAAGAGTGGTCGGAGTCCGGGGAGCTGTTTTTT.

This clonotype was seen many times. CDR3 in amino acids: CASSGSGEAGSPLHF. The DNA for the CDR3 is TGTGCCAGCAGTGGGTCCGGGGAAGCGGGTTCACCCCTCCACTTT. The V and J genes are TRBV12-3 or TRBV12-4 and TRBJ1-6; D remains ambiguous. This CDR3 has 15 amino acids. Deletions cut 5 bases from V and 9 bases from J, with 17 bases between.

In its sample, this clonotype was seen many times. The chain uses TRBV5-1 and TRBJ1-2; 8 bases agree with TRBD1. The junction had 7 bases not matched to a gene; V was cut back by 4 bases and J by 2 bases. The CDR3 has 15 amino acids. Germline V gene sequence: CDR1 SGHRS, CDR2 YFSETQ. CDR3 loop: CASSLGQGRNYGYTF. In nucleotides, the CDR3 is TGCGCCAGCAGCCTAGGACAGGGTCGAAACTATGGCTACACCTTC.

This clonotype occurred many times. This sequence joins TRBV7-2 and TRBJ1-1, with TRBD1 matching over 8 bases. This CDR3 has 13 residues. With V trimmed by 5 bases and J by 8 bases, 7 bases remained unmatched. Germline V CDR1 and CDR2: SGHTA, FQGNSA. The CDR3 DNA reads as TGTGCCAGCAGCACCGGACAGGGTAGGGAAGCTTTCTTT. It encodes CASSTGQGREAFF.

This clonotype appeared many times. The V and J genes are TRBV5-6 and TRBJ1-5, with unresolved D. Trimming pared 1 base from V and 2 bases from J, leaving 10 bases between. Germline CDR1 reads SGHDT; CDR2 reads YYEEEE. There are 15 residues in the CDR3. In nucleotides, the CDR3 is TGTGCCAGCAGCTTGACGGGTTTGGGCAATCAGCCCCAGCATTTT. This codes for CASSLTGLGNQPQHF.

This clonotype was seen ten or more times. The V gene is TRBV18, the J gene TRBJ1-3; no firm D call. The CDR3 runs 17 residues. In germline, CDR1 is KGHSH, CDR2 LQKENI. V dropped 1 base and J dropped 0 bases, with 13 bases sitting between them. The chain's CDR3 is CASSPRHVRPSGNTIYF. The CDR3 DNA follows: TGTGCCAGCTCACCACGACATGTGCGGCCCTCTGGAAACACCATATATTTT.

In its sample, this clonotype was seen many times. V is TRBV2 and J is TRBJ1-2, with D possibly TRBD1 on 5 matching bases. Germline CDR1 and CDR2: SNHLY and FYNNEI. Trimming stripped 1 base from V and 6 bases from J, with 18 bases between. The CDR3 has 16 amino acids. The CDR3 sequence is CASSEGRDEGRDGYTF. In nucleotides, the CDR3 is TGTGCCAGCAGTGAAGGGAGGGACGAAGGAAGGGATGGCTACACCTTC.

This clonotype was seen at least ten times. This chain uses TRBV29-1 with TRBJ1-2; D may be TRBD1 (6 bases). CDR1 is SQVTM, CDR2 ANQGSEA, per germline. This CDR3 spans 12 amino acids. The V end was cut by 4 bases, the J end by 0 bases, with 6 bases between. The CDR3 reads CSVGTANYGYTF. CDR3 nucleotides: TGCAGCGTTGGGACAGCTAACTATGGCTACACCTTC.

This clonotype was detected many times. This chain connects TRBV7-3 to TRBJ2-6; D remains ambiguous. The V end lost 7 bases, the J end lost 0 bases, and 7 bases lay between the germline ends. The CDR3 totals 14 residues. CDR1 and CDR2 from the germline V gene are SGHTA and FQGTGA. The CDR3 spells CASTPGSGANVLTF. Here the CDR3 DNA reads TGTGCCAGCACCCCGGGCTCTGGGGCCAACGTCCTGACTTTC. Full variable domain (remainder filled in from reference TRBV7-3 and TRBJ2-6): GAGVSQTPSNKVTEKGKYVELRCDPISGHTALYWYRQSLGQGPEFLIYFQGTGAADDSGLPNDRFFAVRPEGSVSTLKIQRTERGDSAVYLCASTPGSGANVLTFGAGSRLTVL.

This clonotype has a count of ten or more. The V gene is TRBV9, the J gene TRBJ2-7, with D possibly TRBD1 on 6 matching bases. The CDR3 contains 14 residues. CDR1 SGDLS and CDR2 YYNGEE come from the germline V gene. V gave up 4 bases and J gave up 3 bases, with 14 bases separating them. Written as DNA, the CDR3 is TGTGCCAGCAGCCCCTCGGACAGCTTCTACGAGCAGTACTTC. This encodes CASSPSDSFYEQYF.

By sample share, this clonotype is large. The rearrangement links TRBV20-1 to TRBJ2-4; 10 positions match TRBD2. The V gene's germline CDR1 is DFQATT and CDR2 SNEGSKA (reference sequence). The CDR3 is made up of 17 amino acids. V lost 2 bases, J lost 3 bases, and 10 bases stayed unmatched. CDR3 loop: CSARRLAGAINKNIQYF. The CDR3 region has the DNA TGCAGTGCTAGACGGCTAGCGGGAGCTATAAACAAAAACATTCAGTACTTC.